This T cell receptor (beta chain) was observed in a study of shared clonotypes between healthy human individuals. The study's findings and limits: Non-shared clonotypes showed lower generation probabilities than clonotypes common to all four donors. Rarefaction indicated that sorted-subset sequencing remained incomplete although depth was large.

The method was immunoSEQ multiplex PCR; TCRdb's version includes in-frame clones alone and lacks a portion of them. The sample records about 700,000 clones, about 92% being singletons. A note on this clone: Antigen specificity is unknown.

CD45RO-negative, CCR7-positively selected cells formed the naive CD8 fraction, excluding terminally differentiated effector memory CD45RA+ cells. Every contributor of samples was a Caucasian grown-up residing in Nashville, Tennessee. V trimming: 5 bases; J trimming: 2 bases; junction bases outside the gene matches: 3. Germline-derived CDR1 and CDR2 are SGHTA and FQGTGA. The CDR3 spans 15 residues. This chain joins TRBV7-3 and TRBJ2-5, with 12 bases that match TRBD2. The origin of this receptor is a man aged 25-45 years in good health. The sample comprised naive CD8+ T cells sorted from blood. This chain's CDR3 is CASSPGLAGQETQYF. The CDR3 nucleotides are TGTGCCAGCAGCCCCGGACTAGCGGGACAAGAGACCCAGTACTTC.